This T cell receptor (beta chain) was identified during a study of OX40 agonist ivuxolimab in advanced cancers. Study conclusions and caveats: Some patients who did not respond also had low normalized T-cell clonal expansion. CD8+ T cells showed, on average, more clonal expansion than CD4+ cells. Expansion of clones was among the lowest in partial responders at 0.1-3.0 mg/kg.

The table came from immunoSEQ multiplex PCR; TCRdb's copy has only in-frame clones and leaves some out. This table has 90,000 to 95,000 clones, about 87% appearing once. With respect to this clone: The antigen is undetermined.

Germline CDR1 is SQVTM and CDR2 is ANQGSEA. J gave up 8 bases and V 3 bases, and 6 bases lay outside the gene matches. CDR3 size: 15 residues. This TCR was sampled from an adult with an advanced solid tumor such as melanoma, head and neck, liver or kidney cancer. The sequences come from CD4+ or CD8+ T cells sorted from blood, collected in a trial of the OX40 agonist ivuxolimab. This chain joins TRBV29-1 and TRBJ2-1; 14 bases are shared with TRBD2. CDR3 loop: CSVEGTSGSIYEQFF. The CDR3 nucleotides are TGCAGCGTTGAGGGGACTAGCGGGAGTATATATGAGCAGTTCTTC.